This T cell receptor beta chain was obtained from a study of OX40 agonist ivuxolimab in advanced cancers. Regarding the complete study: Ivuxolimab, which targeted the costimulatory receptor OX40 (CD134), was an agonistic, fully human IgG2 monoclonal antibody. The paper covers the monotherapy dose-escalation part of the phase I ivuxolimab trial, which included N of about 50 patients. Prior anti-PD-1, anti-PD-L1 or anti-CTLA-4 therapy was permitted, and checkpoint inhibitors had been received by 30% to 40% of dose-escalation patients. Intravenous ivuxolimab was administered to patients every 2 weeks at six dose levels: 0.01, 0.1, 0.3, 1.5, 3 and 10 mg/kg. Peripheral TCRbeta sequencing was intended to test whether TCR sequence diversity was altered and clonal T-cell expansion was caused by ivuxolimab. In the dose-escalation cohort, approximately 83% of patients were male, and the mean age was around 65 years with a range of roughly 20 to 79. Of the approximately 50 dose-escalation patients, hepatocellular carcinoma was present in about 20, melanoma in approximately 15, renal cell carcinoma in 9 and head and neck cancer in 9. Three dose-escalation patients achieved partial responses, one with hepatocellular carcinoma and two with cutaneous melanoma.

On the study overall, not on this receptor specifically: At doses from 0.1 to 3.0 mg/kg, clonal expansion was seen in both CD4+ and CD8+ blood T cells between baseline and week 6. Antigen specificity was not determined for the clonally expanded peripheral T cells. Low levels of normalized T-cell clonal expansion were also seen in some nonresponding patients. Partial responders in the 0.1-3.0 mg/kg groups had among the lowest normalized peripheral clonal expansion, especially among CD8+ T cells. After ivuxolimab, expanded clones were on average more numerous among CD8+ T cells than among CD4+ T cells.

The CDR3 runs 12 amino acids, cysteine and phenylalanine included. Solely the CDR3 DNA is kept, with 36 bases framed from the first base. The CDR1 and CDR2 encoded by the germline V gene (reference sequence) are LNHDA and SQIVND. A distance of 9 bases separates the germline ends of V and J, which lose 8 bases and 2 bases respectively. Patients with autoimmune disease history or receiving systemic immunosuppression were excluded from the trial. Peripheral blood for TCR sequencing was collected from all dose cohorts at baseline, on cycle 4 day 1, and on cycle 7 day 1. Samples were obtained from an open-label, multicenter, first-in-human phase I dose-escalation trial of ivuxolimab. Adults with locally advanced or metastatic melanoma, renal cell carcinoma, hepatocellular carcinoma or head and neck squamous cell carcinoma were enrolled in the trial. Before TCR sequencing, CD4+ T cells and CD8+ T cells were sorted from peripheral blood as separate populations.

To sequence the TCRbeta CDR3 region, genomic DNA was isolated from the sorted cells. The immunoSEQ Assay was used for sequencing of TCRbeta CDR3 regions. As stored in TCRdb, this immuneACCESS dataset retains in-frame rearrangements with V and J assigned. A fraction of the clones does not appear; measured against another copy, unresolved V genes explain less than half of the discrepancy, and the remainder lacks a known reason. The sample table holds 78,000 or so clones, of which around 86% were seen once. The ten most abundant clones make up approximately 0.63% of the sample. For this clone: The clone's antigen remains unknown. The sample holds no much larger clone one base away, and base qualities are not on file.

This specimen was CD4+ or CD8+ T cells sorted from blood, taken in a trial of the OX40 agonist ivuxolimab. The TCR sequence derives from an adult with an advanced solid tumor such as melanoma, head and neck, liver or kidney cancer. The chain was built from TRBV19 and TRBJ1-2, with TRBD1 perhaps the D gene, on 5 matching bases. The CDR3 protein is CASDRQNYGYTF. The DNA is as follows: TGTGCCAGTGATAGACAGAACTATGGCTACACCTTC.